This record concerns one T cell receptor (beta chain) sequence. Germline V gene data show CDR1 as SNHLY and CDR2 as FYNNEI. The CDR3 covers 14 residues. V dropped 2 bases and J dropped 0 bases, with 8 bases sitting between them. These data are taken from a study of blood T cell repertoires in COVID-19. Whole-study context: Nucleic acid was either cDNA or gDNA, and it came from T cells, B-cell-depleted T cells, or PBMCs.

Authors' analysis steps: Nucleated cell counts were estimated from reference gene primer amplification. The method was immunoSEQ multiplex PCR; TCRdb's version includes in-frame clones alone and lacks a portion of them. That table gives V, J and clone size, and the DNA gave D and trimming. Here the sample spans about 230,000 clones, approximately 88% being singletons. Participants came from some 23 US areas, aged about 18 to 100 years. The TCR originated in a woman between 25 and 40 years old who had been exposed to COVID-19. This sequence joins TRBV2 and TRBJ2-7; D unclear. The sequenced sample was PBMCs or T cells enriched from blood (not recorded which). The CDR3 loop reads CASSEIHSSYEQYF. CDR3 nucleotide sequence: TGTGCCAGCAGTGAAATCCACAGCTCCTACGAGCAGTACTTC.